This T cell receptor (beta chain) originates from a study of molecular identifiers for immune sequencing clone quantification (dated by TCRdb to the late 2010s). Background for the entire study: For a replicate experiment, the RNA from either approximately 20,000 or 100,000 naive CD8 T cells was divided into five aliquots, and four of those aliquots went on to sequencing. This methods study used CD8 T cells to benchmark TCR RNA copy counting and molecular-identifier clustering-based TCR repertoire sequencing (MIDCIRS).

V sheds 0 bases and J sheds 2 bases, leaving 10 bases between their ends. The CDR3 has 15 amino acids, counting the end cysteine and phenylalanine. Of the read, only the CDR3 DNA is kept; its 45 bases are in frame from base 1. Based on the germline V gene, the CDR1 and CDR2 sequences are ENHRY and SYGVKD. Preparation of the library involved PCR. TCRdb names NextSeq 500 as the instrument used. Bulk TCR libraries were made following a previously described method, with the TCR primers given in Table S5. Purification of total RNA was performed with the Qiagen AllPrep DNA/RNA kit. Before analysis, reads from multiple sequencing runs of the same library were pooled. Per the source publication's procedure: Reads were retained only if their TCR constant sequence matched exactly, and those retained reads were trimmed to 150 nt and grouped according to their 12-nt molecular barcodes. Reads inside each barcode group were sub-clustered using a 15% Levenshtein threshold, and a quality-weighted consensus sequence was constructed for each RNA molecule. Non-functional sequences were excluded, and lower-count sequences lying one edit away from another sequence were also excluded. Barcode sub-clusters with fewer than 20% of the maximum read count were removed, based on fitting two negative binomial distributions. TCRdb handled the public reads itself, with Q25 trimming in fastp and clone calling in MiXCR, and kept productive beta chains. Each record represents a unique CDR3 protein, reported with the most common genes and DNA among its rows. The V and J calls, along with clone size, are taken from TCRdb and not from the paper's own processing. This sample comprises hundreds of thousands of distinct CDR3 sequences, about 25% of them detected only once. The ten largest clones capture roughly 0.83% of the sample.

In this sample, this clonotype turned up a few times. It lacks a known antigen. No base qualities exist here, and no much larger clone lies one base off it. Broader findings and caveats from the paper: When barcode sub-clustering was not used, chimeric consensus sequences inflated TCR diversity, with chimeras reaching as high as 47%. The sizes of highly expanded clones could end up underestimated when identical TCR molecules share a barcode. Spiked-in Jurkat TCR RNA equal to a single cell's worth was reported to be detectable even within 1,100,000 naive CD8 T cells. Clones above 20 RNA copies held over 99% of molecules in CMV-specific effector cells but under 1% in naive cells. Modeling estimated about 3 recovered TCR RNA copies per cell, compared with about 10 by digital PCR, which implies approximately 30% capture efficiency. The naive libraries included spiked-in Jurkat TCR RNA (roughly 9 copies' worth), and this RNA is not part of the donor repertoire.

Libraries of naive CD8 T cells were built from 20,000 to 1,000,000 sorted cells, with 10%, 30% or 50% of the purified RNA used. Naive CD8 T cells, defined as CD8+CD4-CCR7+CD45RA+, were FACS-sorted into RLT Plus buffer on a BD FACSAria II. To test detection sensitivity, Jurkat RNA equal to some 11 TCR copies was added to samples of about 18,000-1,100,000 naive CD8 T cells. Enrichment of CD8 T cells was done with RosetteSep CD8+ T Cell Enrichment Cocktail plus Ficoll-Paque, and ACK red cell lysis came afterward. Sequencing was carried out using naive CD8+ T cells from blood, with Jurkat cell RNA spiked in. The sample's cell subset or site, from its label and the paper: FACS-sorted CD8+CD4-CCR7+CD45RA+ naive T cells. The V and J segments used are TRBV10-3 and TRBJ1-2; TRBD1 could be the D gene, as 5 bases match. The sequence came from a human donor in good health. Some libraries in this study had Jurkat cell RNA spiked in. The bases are TGTGCCATCAGTGAGTCAGGAGCAGGGAACTATGGCTACACCTTC. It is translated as CAISESGAGNYGYTF.